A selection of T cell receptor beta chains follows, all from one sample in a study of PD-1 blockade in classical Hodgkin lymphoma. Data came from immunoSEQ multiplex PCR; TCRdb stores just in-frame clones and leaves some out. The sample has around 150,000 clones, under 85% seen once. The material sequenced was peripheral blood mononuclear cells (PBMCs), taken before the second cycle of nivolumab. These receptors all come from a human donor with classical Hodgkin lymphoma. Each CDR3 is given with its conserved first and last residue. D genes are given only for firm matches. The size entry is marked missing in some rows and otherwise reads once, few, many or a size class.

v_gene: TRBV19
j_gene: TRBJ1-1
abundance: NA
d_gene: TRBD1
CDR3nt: TGTGCCAGTACGACAGGGGGCGAAGCTTTCTTT
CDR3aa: CASTTGGEAFF

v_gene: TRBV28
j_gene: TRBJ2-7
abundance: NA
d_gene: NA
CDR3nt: TGTGCCAGCAGTTTATATATCCACTACGAGCAGTACTTC
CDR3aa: CASSLYIHYEQYF

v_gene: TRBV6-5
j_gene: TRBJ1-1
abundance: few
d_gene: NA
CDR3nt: TGTGCCGTGAGGGGTAGGGGCACTGAAGCTTTCTTT
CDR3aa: CAVRGRGTEAFF

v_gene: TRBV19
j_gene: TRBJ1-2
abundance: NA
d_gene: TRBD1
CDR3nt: TGTGCCAGTAGGCGAACGCCGGGACAGGTATATGGCTACACCTTC
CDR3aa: CASRRTPGQVYGYTF

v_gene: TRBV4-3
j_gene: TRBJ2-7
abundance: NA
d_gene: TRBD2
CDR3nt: TGCGCCAGCAGCCAAGACGGAGCGGGAGAGTCCTACGAGCAGTACTTC
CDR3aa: CASSQDGAGESYEQYF

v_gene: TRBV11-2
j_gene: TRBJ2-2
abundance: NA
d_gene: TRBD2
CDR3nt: TGTGCCAGCAGCCCTTTTGGACTAGCGGGGAACACCGGGGAGCTGTTTTTT
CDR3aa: CASSPFGLAGNTGELFF

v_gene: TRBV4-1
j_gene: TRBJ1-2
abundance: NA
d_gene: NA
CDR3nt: TGCGCCAGCAGCCAGGGGGAGGGGTCGGGCGGCTACACCTTC
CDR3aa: CASSQGEGSGGYTF

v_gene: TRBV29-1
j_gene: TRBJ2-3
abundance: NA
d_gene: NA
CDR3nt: TGCAGCGTTGTCTCCGCGGTAGATACGCAGTATTTT
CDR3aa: CSVVSAVDTQYF

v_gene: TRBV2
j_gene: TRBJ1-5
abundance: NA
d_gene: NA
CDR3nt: TGTGCCAGCAGTGAAACAGGGCCAAGCAATCAGCCCCAGCATTTT
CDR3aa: CASSETGPSNQPQHF

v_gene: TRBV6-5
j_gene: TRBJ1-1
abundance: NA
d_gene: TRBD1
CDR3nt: TGTGCCAGCAGGGGAGGGGGCGGGTTCACTGAAGCTTTCTTT
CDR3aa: CASRGGGGFTEAFF

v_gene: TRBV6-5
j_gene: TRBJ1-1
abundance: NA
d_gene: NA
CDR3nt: TGTGCCAGCACCACAGGGTCGACTGAAGCTTTCTTT
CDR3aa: CASTTGSTEAFF

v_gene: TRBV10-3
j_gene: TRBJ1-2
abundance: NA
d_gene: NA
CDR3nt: TGTGCCATCAGTGGTTTTTTCCAGGCCTATGGCTATGGCTACACCTTC
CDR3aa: CAISGFFQAYGYGYTF

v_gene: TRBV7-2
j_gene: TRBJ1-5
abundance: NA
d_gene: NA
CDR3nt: TGTGCCAGCAGCTTAGAGCCAGGGGCGAGTCAGCCCCAGCATTTT
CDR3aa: CASSLEPGASQPQHF

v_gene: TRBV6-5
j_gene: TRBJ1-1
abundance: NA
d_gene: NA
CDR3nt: TGTGCCATAAGAAGGACACTGAACACTGAAGCTTTCTTT
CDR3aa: CAIRRTLNTEAFF

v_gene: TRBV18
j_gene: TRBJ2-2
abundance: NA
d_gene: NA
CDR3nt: TGTGCCAGCTCGCGGACGGAGAACACCGGGGAGCTGTTTTTT
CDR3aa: CASSRTENTGELFF

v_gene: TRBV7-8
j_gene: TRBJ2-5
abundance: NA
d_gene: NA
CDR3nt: TGTGCCAGCAGCTTAGCGCGTCGACACCAAAGAGAGACCCAGTACTTC
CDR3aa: CASSLARRHQRETQYF

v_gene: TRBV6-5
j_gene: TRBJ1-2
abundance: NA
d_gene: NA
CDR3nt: TGTGCCAGCAGTTATGGAGGATACTATGGCTACACCTTC
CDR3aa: CASSYGGYYGYTF

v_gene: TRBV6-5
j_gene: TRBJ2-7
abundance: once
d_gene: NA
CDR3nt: TGTGCCAGCAGTGAAACAGGCTACTACGAGCAGTACTTC
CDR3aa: CASSETGYYEQYF

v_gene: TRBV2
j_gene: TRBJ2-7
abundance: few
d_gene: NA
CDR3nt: TGTGCCAGCAGGGACTTCTCCCACGAGCAGTACTTC
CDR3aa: CASRDFSHEQYF

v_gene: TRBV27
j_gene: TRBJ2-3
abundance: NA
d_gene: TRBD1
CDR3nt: TGTGCCAGCAGTTTATTGGGACAGGGGGGCGGTACGCAGTATTTT
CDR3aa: CASSLLGQGGGTQYF

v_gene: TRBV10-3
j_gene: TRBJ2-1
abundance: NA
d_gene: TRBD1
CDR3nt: TGTGCCATCAACCCAGGGACAGGGAAGAATGAGCAGTTCTTC
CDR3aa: CAINPGTGKNEQFF

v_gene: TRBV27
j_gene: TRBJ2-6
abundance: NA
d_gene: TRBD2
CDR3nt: TGTGCCAGCAGTACCAGCGGGAGGTCCTCTGGGGCCAACGTCCTGACTTTC
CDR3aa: CASSTSGRSSGANVLTF

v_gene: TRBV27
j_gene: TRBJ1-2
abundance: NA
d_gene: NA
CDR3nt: TGTGCCAGCAGTCTCAACAGGTTTCATGGCTACACCTTC
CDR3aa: CASSLNRFHGYTF

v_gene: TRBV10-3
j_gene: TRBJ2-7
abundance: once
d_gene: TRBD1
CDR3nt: TGTGCCATCAGTGGCGTCTGGGTTGACAGGGCCCTCGACGAGCAGTACTTC
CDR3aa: CAISGVWVDRALDEQYF

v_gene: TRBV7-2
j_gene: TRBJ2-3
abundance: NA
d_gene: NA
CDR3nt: TGTGCCAGCCTTTCTGGGGGAACAGATACGCAGTATTTT
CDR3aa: CASLSGGTDTQYF

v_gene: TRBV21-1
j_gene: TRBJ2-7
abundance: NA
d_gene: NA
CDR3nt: TGTGCCAGCAGCATCCCGGAGACAGGGGCAGGCGACGAGCAGTACTTC
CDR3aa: CASSIPETGAGDEQYF

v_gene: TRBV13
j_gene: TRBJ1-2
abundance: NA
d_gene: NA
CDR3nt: TGTGCCAGCAGCCCAACAGGGAACTATGGCTACACCTTC
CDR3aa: CASSPTGNYGYTF

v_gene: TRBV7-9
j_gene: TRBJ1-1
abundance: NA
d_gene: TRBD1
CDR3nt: TGTGCCAGCAGCTCTTGGGACAGGGTGAACACTGAAGCTTTCTTT
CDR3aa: CASSSWDRVNTEAFF

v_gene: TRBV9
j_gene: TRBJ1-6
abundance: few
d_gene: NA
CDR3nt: TGTGCCAGCAGCGTAGTTGGGAGCGGCGATTCACCCCTCCACTTT
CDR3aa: CASSVVGSGDSPLHF

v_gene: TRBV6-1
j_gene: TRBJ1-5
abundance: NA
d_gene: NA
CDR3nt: TGTGCCAGCAGTACCTGGGGAGATCAGCCCCAGCATTTT
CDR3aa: CASSTWGDQPQHF

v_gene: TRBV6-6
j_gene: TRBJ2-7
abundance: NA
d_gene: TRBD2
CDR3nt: TGTGCCAGCAGTGCTAGCGGGAGGAGCCGGAGGGAGCAGTACTTC
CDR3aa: CASSASGRSRREQYF

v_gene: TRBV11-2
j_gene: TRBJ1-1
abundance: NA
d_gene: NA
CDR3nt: TGTGCCAGCAGCGCCAGGCGAACTGAAGCTTTCTTT
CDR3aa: CASSARRTEAFF

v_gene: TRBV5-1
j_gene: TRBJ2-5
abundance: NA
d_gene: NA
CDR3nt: TGCGCCAGCAGCTTCAAGCGGCCCCAAGAGACCCAGTACTTC
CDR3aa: CASSFKRPQETQYF

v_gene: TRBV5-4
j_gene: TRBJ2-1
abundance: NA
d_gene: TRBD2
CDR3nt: TGTGCCAGCAGCCCTAATAGCGGGGACCCGAGGAATGAGCAGTTCTTC
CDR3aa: CASSPNSGDPRNEQFF

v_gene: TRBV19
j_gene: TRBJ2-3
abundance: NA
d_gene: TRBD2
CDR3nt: TGTGCCAGTAATCCGAGCGGGAGGGTGACAGATACGCAGTATTTT
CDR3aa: CASNPSGRVTDTQYF

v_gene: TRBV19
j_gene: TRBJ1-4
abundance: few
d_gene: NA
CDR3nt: TGTGCCAGTAGTATGGGGGTAACTAATGAAAAACTGTTTTTT
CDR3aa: CASSMGVTNEKLFF

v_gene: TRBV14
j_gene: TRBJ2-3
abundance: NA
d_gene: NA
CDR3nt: TGTGCCAGCAGCCAATCTCGGGGGGCGGATACGCAGTATTTT
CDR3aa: CASSQSRGADTQYF

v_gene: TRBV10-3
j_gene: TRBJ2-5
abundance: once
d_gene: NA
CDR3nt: TGTGCCATCAGTGAGTCAGGGTTAGAGACCCAGTACTTC
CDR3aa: CAISESGLETQYF

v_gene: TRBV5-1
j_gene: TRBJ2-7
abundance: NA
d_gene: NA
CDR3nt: TGCGCCAGCAGCTTGTCAGGCAGAACCTACGAGCAGTACTTC
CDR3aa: CASSLSGRTYEQYF

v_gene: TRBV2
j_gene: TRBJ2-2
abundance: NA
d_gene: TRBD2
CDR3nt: TGTGCCAGCAGTCCCTCGCCTAGCGGCACCGGGGAGCTGTTTTTT
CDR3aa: CASSPSPSGTGELFF

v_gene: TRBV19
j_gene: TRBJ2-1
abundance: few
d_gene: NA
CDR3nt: TGTGCCAGTAGTATAGGCGGGCACAATGAGCAGTTCTTC
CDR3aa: CASSIGGHNEQFF

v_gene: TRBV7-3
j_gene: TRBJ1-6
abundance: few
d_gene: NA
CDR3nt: TGTGCCAGCAGCTTGAGGGGGGGTTCACCCCTCCACTTT
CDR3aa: CASSLRGGSPLHF

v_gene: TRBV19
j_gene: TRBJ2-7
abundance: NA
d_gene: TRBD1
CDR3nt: TGTGCCAGTAGTATATCGGGACAGGGGCACGAGCAGTACTTC
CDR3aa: CASSISGQGHEQYF

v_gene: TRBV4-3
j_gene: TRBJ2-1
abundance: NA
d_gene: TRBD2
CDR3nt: TGCGCCAGCAGCCAAGTTGGGGCTAGCGGGAGGGCCGAGCAGTTCTTC
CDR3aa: CASSQVGASGRAEQFF

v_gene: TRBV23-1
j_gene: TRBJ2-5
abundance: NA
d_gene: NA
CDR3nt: TGCGCCAGCAGCGCGTGGAGCCCCAGGGCCCAAGAGACCCAGTACTTC
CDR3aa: CASSAWSPRAQETQYF

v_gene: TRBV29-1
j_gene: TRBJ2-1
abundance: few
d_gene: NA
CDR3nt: TGCAGCGCCGAGGGGGGTTACGAGCAGTTCTTC
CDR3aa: CSAEGGYEQFF

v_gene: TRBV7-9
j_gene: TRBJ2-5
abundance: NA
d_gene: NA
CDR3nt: TGTGCCAGCAGCGGGTGGGAGACCCAGTACTTC
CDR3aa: CASSGWETQYF

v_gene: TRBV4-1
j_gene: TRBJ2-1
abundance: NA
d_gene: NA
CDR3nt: TGCGCCAGCAGCCACTCCGTAGAGACTAGGAACAATGAGCAGTTCTTC
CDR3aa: CASSHSVETRNNEQFF

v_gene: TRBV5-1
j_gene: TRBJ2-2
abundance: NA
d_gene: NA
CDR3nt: TGCGCCAGCAGTAAAGGCGCGAACACCGGGGAGCTGTTTTTT
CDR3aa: CASSKGANTGELFF

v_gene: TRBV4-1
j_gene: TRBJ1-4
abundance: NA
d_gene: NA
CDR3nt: TGCGCCAGCAGCCAAGCGTTGTTTGCAACTAATGAAAAACTGTTTTTT
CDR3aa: CASSQALFATNEKLFF

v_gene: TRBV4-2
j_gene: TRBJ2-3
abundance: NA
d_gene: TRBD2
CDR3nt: TGTGCCAGCAGCCAAGGACTAGCGAGAATAAATACGCAGTATTTT
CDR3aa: CASSQGLARINTQYF

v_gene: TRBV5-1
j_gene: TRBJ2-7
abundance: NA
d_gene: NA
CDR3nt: TGCGCCAGCAGCTTGGCCGGCGCCGAGCAGTACTTC
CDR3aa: CASSLAGAEQYF